This TCR beta chain was identified in a study of cytomegalovirus exposure and HLA in healthy donors. The V gene's germline CDR1 is PRHDT and CDR2 FYEKMQ (reference sequence). V was pared by 5 bases and J by 6 bases, with 7 bases of the junction left unmatched. The length of the CDR3 is 13 residues. This PCR relied on a set of 60 Vbeta primers and 13 Jbeta primers. Using immunoSEQ multiplex PCR, the repertoire was profiled, and TCRdb retains in-frame clones only, with some absent. The sample lists approximately 89,000 clones; 60% to 75% were seen once. Healthy bone marrow donors made up the donor group. Details on this clone: What it binds is not known.

Study-wide results and caveats: The classifier, whose performance was assessed in both the original and validation cohorts, reportedly diagnosed cytomegalovirus status with high specificity and sensitivity. Among CMV-associated TCR beta chains, most appeared HLA-restricted in a later analysis. An analysis done earlier found most TCR beta V segments productive about 90% or about 30% of the time.

The chain recombines TRBV13 with TRBJ2-7; the match to TRBD2 covers 7 bases. The source of this sequence is a female donor in good health and CMV-seronegative. The sample comprised PBMCs. The CDR3 DNA reads TGTGCCAGCAGCCCGCGGACTAGTCGCGAGCAGTACTTC. As protein: CASSPRTSREQYF.